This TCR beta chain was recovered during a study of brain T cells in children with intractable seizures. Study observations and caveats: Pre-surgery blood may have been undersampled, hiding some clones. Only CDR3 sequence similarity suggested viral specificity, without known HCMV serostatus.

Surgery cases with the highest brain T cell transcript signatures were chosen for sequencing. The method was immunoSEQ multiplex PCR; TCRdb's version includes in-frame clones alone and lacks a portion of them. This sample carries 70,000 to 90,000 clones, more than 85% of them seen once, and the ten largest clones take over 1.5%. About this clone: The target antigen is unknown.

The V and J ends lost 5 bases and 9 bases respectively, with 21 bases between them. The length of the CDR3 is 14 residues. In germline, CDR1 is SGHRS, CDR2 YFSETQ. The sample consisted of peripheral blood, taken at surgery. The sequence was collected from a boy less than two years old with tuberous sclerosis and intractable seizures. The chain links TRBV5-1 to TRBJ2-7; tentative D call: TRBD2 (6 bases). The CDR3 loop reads CASRGGEIDLVQYF. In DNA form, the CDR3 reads TGCGCCAGCAGGGGGGGAGAAATCGATCTTGTGCAGTACTTC. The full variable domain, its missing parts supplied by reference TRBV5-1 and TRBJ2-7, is KAGVTQTPRYLIKTRGQQVTLSCSPISGHRSVSWYQQTPGQGLQFLFEYFSETQRNKGNFPGRFSGRQFSNSRSEMNVSTLELGDSALYLCASRGGEIDLVQYFGPGTRLTVT.